This T cell receptor beta chain originates from a study of T-cell memory formation after mild COVID-19. V was cut by 4 bases and J by 2 bases, with 13 bases left in between. CDR1 MNHEY and CDR2 SVGAGI come from the germline V gene. The CDR3 is made up of 15 amino acids. This clonotype was observed at least ten times. TCRdb re-called the 5' RACE reads with MiXCR, one entry per CDR3 protein. The sample yields 150,000 to 200,000 distinct CDR3 sequences, approximately 10% seen once. The chain combines TRBV6-5 with TRBJ2-3, with D possibly being TRBD2 (5 bases). Specimen: PBMCs or a T cell subset sorted from them (not recorded which). The source is a man aged 18 to 29 who had mild COVID-19 (a few samples of this study predate the infection). Cell type and time point are not known. The CDR3 loop is CASSSRAGVTDTQYF. The CDR3 DNA sequence: TGTGCCAGCAGTTCAAGGGCCGGGGTCACAGATACGCAGTATTTT.